Following are 15 T cell receptor beta chains from one sample sequenced in a study of blood T cell repertoires in COVID-19 (dated by TCRdb to the early 2020s). The library was produced with the immunoSEQ multiplex PCR assay. Imported from immuneACCESS, the table was reduced by TCRdb to in-frame sequences with V and J called. These copies leave out some clones; in studies compared against another copy, an unresolved V gene accounts for under half, and the cause of the remainder is not known. This sample gives 120,000 to 150,000 clones in total; approximately 80% of them show up just once. The ten largest clonotypes hold under 3% of the sample. The sample taken for sequencing was peripheral blood. The receptors shown here come from a woman between 40 and 55 years old with active or convalescent COVID-19.

The chain is built from TRBV11-2 and TRBJ2-2, with D uncertain. CDR1 is SGHAT and CDR2 is FQNNGV in the germline V gene. V dropped 5 bases and J dropped 3 bases, with 13 bases sitting between them. The CDR3 spans 15 residues. The DNA for the CDR3 is TGTGCCAGCAGCCCCCGATTGGGCGACACCGGGGAGCTGTTTTTT. Protein: CASSPRLGDTGELFF.

This clone was seen a few times. This rearrangement joins TRBV5-1 to TRBJ1-2, with a tentative D call TRBD1 (5 bases). The germline gives CDR1 SGHRS, CDR2 YFSETQ. The CDR3 length is 15 residues. The V end lost 2 bases, the J end lost 2 bases, and 13 bases lay between the germline ends. Here the CDR3 DNA reads TGCGCCAGCAGCTTAACAGGCATTGGGAACTATGGCTACACCTTC. This encodes CASSLTGIGNYGYTF.

The chain couples TRBV5-1 to TRBJ1-1; 7 bases are shared with TRBD1. The CDR3 loop spans 16 amino acids. Trimming cost V 4 bases and J 0 bases; bases outside gene matches: 9. From germline, CDR1 is SGHRS and CDR2 YFSETQ. CDR3 nucleotide sequence: TGCGCCAGCAGCCCGGGGACCGGGACAGTGAACACTGAAGCTTTCTTT. As protein: CASSPGTGTVNTEAFF. Supplemented by reference TRBV5-1 and TRBJ1-1, the full variable domain reads KAGVTQTPRYLIKTRGQQVTLSCSPISGHRSVSWYQQTPGQGLQFLFEYFSETQRNKGNFPGRFSGRQFSNSRSEMNVSTLELGDSALYLCASSPGTGTVNTEAFFGQGTRLTVV.

The chain combines TRBV5-6 with TRBJ1-5; TRBD1 is a possible D gene (5 bases). V was trimmed by 1 base and J by 5 bases, leaving 13 bases between them. Per the germline V gene, CDR1 is SGHDT and CDR2 is YYEEEE. The CDR3 loop spans 15 amino acids. CDR3 amino acids: CASSLSGRGYQPQHF. CDR3 sequence (DNA): TGTGCCAGCAGCTTGTCGGGGAGGGGTTATCAGCCCCAGCATTTT.

This chain links TRBV4-1 with TRBJ1-3, with 8 bases that match TRBD1. V shed 2 bases, J shed 3 bases, and the junction held 3 bases outside the gene matches. Per the germline V gene, CDR1 is MGHRA and CDR2 is YSYEKL. CDR3 size: 15 residues. CDR3 coding DNA: TGCGCCAGCAGCCAAACGACAGGGGATGGAAACACCATATATTTT. Translated, it gives CASSQTTGDGNTIYF.

The chain employs TRBV5-4 and TRBJ1-1; a weak D match, TRBD1 (5 bases). CDR1 SGHNT and CDR2 YYREEE come from the germline V gene (reference sequence). Trimming left V 0 bases short and J 2 bases short, with 14 bases between. CDR3 length equals 16 residues. The CDR3 coding sequence is TGTGCCAGCAGCTTGGGTGGGGGGTTACTCAACACTGAAGCTTTCTTT. Protein product: CASSLGGGLLNTEAFF.

V usage is TRBV25-1 and J usage is TRBJ1-2, with D perhaps matching TRBD1 (5 bases). The CDR3 spans 12 residues. CDR1 MGHDK and CDR2 SYGVNS come from the germline V gene. With 7 bases removed from V and 8 bases from J, the gap between germline ends came to 14 bases. The DNA for the CDR3 is TGTGCCAGCAAGGTGGGGGGAGGAGGCTACACCTTC. Its translation is CASKVGGGGYTF.

This chain uses TRBV5-5 with TRBJ2-3; weak D call: TRBD1 (5 bases). Germline loops: CDR1 SGHKS, CDR2 YYEKEE (reference sequence). Trimming took 4 bases from V and 4 from J, leaving 19 bases between them. CDR3 length: 16 amino acids. DNA of the CDR3: TGTGCCAGCAGCCTCCCCCAGGGCACCGCAGCAGATACGCAGTATTTT. This gives the protein CASSLPQGTAADTQYF.

V is TRBV30 and J is TRBJ2-7; 8 nucleotides line up with TRBD1. CDR3 length equals 16 residues. J gave up 6 bases and V 0 bases, and 13 bases lay outside the gene matches. Germline V gives CDR1 GTSNPN, CDR2 SVGIG (reference sequence). The CDR3 DNA reads TGTGCCTGGAGTGTCGAACCCGGCCAGGGGGCGGGCGAGCAGTACTTC. It translates to CAWSVEPGQGAGEQYF.

The chain is built from TRBV6-1 and TRBJ2-3, with D hard to call. CDR3 length: 12 residues. Germline V gene lookup returns CDR1 MNHNS and CDR2 SASEGT. The germline V and J ends were trimmed by 6 bases and 4 bases, with 8 bases remaining between them. Here the CDR3 DNA reads TGTGCCAGCAGCCTCTCCCCAGATACGCAGTATTTT. This gives the protein CASSLSPDTQYF.

The rearrangement links TRBV6-5 to TRBJ2-2; the match to TRBD1 covers 8 bases. The CDR3 loop spans 15 amino acids. The germline V gene has CDR1 MNHEY and CDR2 SVGAGI. Trimming removed 3 bases from V and 1 base from J; junction bases left unmatched: 1. The CDR3 sequence is CASSYGQGNTGELFF. In DNA, the CDR3 is TGTGCCAGCAGTTATGGACAGGGGAACACCGGGGAGCTGTTTTTT.

The chain carries TRBV24-1 and TRBJ1-5; 11 bases are shared with TRBD1. Germline V CDR1 and CDR2: KGHDR, SFDVKD. V lost 9 bases and J lost 0; bases outside the gene matches: 9. The CDR3 consists of 17 residues. The CDR3 here is CATQGGQGASSNQPQHF. The CDR3 nucleotides read TGTGCCACCCAAGGAGGACAGGGGGCTTCTAGCAATCAGCCCCAGCATTTT.

This chain joins TRBV11-2 and TRBJ2-5, with D unresolved. CDR1 and CDR2 from the germline V gene are SGHAT and FQNNGV. There are 14 residues in the CDR3. V was trimmed by 3 bases and J by 2 bases, leaving 10 bases between them. The CDR3 reads CASSFGSLQETQYF. In DNA form, the CDR3 reads TGTGCCAGCAGCTTCGGCTCACTACAAGAGACCCAGTACTTC.

The chain joins TRBV13 to TRBJ2-6, with a tentative D call TRBD1 (7 bases). V gave up 0 bases and J gave up 5 bases, with 23 bases separating them. The CDR3 is 20 residues long. Germline V CDR1 and CDR2: PRHDT, FYEKMQ (reference sequence). CDR3 sequence reads: CASSLGFRRRGQRRANVLTF. DNA of the CDR3: TGTGCCAGCAGCTTAGGCTTCCGTCGGAGGGGGCAACGCAGGGCCAACGTCCTGACTTTC.

The chain joins TRBV4-2 to TRBJ1-1; possible D gene TRBD1, 5 bases. Trimming took off 0 bases at V and 4 bases at J, with 15 bases between the two ends. The CDR3 sequence is 16 residues long. Germline assignment: CDR1 LGHNA and CDR2 YNFKEQ. The CDR3 protein is CASSQDGAGMGTEAFF. DNA for the CDR3: TGTGCCAGCAGCCAAGATGGAGCAGGGATGGGCACTGAAGCTTTCTTT.